Sequencing of this T cell receptor (beta chain) was carried out in a study of Ad26.COV2.S vaccination and SARS-CoV-2 variants. Noted treatment: 15 to 20 received Ad26.COV2.S at low or high dose, single or two shots; several received placebo; per-sample allocation not given. Samples came from day 63 after the first vaccine or placebo injection. Produced via immunoSEQ multiplex PCR; TCRdb's table is partial and in-frame only. The sample yields roughly 400,000 clones, around 89% seen once. Trimming took off 3 bases at V and 2 bases at J, with 10 bases between the two ends. The CDR3 has 14 residues. Germline V CDR1 and CDR2: SGHNT, YENEEA.

This material consisted of peripheral blood, taken in a trial of Ad26.COV2.S vaccine versus placebo. The V and J genes are TRBV11-3 and TRBJ1-2; a possible D gene is TRBD1 (6 bases). The sequence derives from a person between 18 and 59 years old who received the Ad26.COV2.S COVID-19 vaccine or a placebo. CDR3 sequence: CASSFTGTNYGYTF. The CDR3 bases are TGTGCCAGCAGCTTCACAGGGACAAACTATGGCTACACCTTC.